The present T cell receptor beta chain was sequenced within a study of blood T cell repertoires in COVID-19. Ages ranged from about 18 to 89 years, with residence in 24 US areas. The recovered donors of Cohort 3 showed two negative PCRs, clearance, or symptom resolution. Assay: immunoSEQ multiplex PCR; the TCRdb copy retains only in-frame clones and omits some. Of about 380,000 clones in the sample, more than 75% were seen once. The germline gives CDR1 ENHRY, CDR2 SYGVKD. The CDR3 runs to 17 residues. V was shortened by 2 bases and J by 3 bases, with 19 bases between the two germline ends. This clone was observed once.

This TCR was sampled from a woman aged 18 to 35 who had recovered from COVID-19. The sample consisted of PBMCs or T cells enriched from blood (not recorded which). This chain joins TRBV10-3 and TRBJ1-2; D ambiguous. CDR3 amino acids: CAISERIGRGLDYGYTF. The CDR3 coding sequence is TGTGCCATCAGTGAGCGTATTGGAAGAGGGCTGGACTATGGCTACACCTTC.